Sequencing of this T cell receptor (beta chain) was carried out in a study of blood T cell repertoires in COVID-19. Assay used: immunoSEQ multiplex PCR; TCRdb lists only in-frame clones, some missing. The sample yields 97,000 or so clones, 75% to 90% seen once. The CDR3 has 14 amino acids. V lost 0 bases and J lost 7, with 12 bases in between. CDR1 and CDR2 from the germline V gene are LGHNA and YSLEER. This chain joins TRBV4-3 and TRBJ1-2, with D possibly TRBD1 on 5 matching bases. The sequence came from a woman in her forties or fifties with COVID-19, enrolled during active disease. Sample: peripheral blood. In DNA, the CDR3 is TGCGCCAGCAGCCAAGAGAGAACAGGCGCTGGCTACACCTTC. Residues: CASSQERTGAGYTF.